What follows describes a single T cell receptor beta chain. This sample is part of a study of blood T cell repertoires in COVID-19. The study assigned cohorts using participant-reported clinical history. Recovery meant two consecutive negative NP/OP PCR tests, professional clearance, or resolved symptoms. The repertoire was sequenced with immunoSEQ multiplex PCR; TCRdb's copy has only in-frame clones and lacks some. The sample lists roughly 160,000 clones, 82% occurring once. Trimming took 4 bases from V and 3 from J; bases not matched to a gene: 5. Per germline, CDR1 SGHTS and CDR2 YDEGEE. The CDR3 contains 15 residues.

This clonotype originated in a man in his fifties or sixties who had recovered from COVID-19. Source material: PBMCs or T cells enriched from blood (not recorded which). The rearrangement joins TRBV5-8 to TRBJ2-1; 9 bases align to TRBD1. This CDR3 is CASSRTGGYYNEQFF. The CDR3, as DNA: TGTGCCAGCAGCCGAACAGGGGGCTACTACAATGAGCAGTTCTTC.